This is a list of T cell receptor beta chains from one sample in a study of cytomegalovirus exposure and HLA in healthy donors. Measured with immunoSEQ multiplex PCR; TCRdb has only the in-frame clones, and not every one. The sample holds approximately 170,000 clones, 80% seen once. Sequenced: PBMCs. These receptors all come from a man aged 18 to 30 in good health and CMV-seropositive. The conserved cysteine and the conserved F or W are not part of the CDR3 here. Fields, in order: V gene, CDR3 protein.

>TRBV27
ASSPNLSYEQY
>TRBV5-4
ASSYLQGYEQY
>TRBV5-4
ASSLQGVPYGYT
>TRBV6-1
AEGKAGTPEGQF
>TRBV7-9
ASSLPDQEGEQF
>TRBV7-2
ASSLSGDTNQPQH
>TRBV5-1
ASSTRTGGVADTQY
>TRBV19
ASSIAGVVGLKNIQY
>TRBV10-1
ASSESPADEKLF
>TRBV29-1
SVTKNRGTSYGYT
>TRBV7-2
ASTLGLPTYNEQF
>TRBV5-5
ASSLNTYTEAF
>TRBV5-1
ASSPGQGAREQF
>TRBV6-1
ASSENGNPLFGNTIY
>TRBV19
ASSMSGGVLNEQF
>TRBV6-1
ASSGPGSYGYT
>TRBV5-1
ASSLGRGGPLNTDTQY
>TRBV7-2
ASSSTAVISTDTQY
>TRBV6-1
ASRGEGVLTDTQY
>TRBV5-6
ASSLGQGVSSNQPQH
>TRBV5-1
ASLLRQDPNTEAF
>TRBV2
ASSRSGSSYGYT
>TRBV7-2
ASSQGLSNQPQH
>TRBV28
ASSQIGTGANYGYT
>TRBV29-1
SVEVPGVGLRTDTQY
>TRBV7-3
ASSPTGKETQY
>TRBV10-1
ASSDRAGVTSTDTQY
>TRBV5-1
ASSLDLSGGSYYEQY
>TRBV9
ASSVTGGRETDTQY
>TRBV19
ASSIGGTADEQY
>TRBV27
ASSLGGTLSYNEQF
>TRBV28
ASSLPAGGFYGYT
>TRBV7-9
ASLEQGTAYNEQF
>TRBV2
ASSRDSQETQY
>TRBV6-5
ASRYRGEAF
>TRBV28
ASRKGQGTAYGYT
>TRBV9
ASSVGGSTEAF
>TRBV4-1
ASSQDPGSGNQPQH
>TRBV2
ASSVLPRNEQY
>TRBV7-8
ASSRRVAGETQY
>TRBV12-5
ASGSRAGQGDEQY
>TRBV2
ASSVKGRTSGAGTDTQY